This T cell receptor (beta chain) comes out of a study of cytomegalovirus exposure and HLA in healthy donors. Whole-study results and caveats: Across donors, most TCRs were seen rarely, yet some public ones were widespread. In a later analysis, DRB1 alleles had the most associated TCRs; HLA-C alleles the fewest. A few V segments could not be told apart, such as TRBV6-2 and TRBV6-3, and were left out.

The primer mix had 60 Vbeta and 13 Jbeta primers. Repertoires were generated with immunoSEQ multiplex PCR, while TCRdb's copy carries only in-frame clones and drops some. The repertoire holds hundreds of thousands of clones, with about 80% as singletons. A note on this clone: Its antigen is as yet unknown.

The germline V and J ends were trimmed by 6 bases and 5 bases, with 14 bases remaining between them. The CDR3 has 13 amino acids. CDR1 and CDR2 from the germline V gene are SGHKS and YYEKEE (reference sequence). This clonotype originated in a man aged 40-49 years in good health and CMV-seronegative. Material: PBMCs. The chain links TRBV5-5 to TRBJ2-5; D gene ambiguous. Here the CDR3 DNA reads TGTGCCAGCACCTATCAGGTTGGGGAGACCCAGTACTTC. Translation: CASTYQVGETQYF.